Following are 30 T cell receptor beta chains from one sample sequenced in a study of T-cell reconstitution after alpha-beta-depleted transplantation in children (dated by TCRdb to about 2016). Receptor amplification or capture employed PCR. TCRdb lists the instrument as Illumina HiSeq 2500. Molecular barcoding was employed in the preparation of TCR libraries, with unique molecular identifiers being used to normalize TCRbeta repertoire quantification. TCRdb's own reprocessing of the public reads used fastp at Q25 and MiXCR and kept productive beta chains. Records with the same CDR3 protein are collapsed into one entry carrying the most frequent genes and DNA. This sample is represented by some 70,000 distinct CDR3 sequences; 7.3% of them were singletons. The top ten clonotypes cover 2% to 3% of the sample. This material consisted of PBMCs from the stem cell graft donor, taken from the stem cell graft. Receptor source: a human donor who donated a stem cell graft to a child with acute lymphoblastic leukemia.

This clonotype was recorded many times. This rearrangement joins TRBV28 to TRBJ2-1; D possibly corresponds to TRBD1 (6 bases). Germline CDR1 is MDHEN and CDR2 is SYDVKM. The V gene lost 9 bases and the J gene lost 9 bases, with 15 bases spanning the gap. This CDR3 spans 12 amino acids. Here the CDR3 DNA reads TGTGCCAGTATAGGGGGACGGCGTGAGCAGTTCTTC. This sequence encodes CASIGGRREQFF. Looking up the rest from reference TRBV28 and TRBJ2-1 gives the full variable domain: DVKVTQSSRYLVKRTGEKVFLECVQDMDHENMFWYRQDPGLGLRLIYFSYDVKMKEKGDIPEGYSVSREKKERFSLILESASTNQTSMYLCASIGGRREQFFGPGTRLTVL.

This clonotype was recorded many times. The chain joins TRBV6-6 to TRBJ2-7; D is perhaps TRBD2 (7 bases). The V gene lost 4 bases and the J gene lost 5 bases, with 12 bases spanning the gap. Looked up from germline, CDR1 is MNHNY and CDR2 is SVGAGI (reference sequence). CDR3 length equals 13 residues. The DNA of the CDR3 is TGTGCCAGCAGTTCCCCGGGGGGCGACGAGCAGTACTTC. Amino acid sequence: CASSSPGGDEQYF.

The table lists this clonotype with many counts. The chain combines TRBV6-2 or TRBV6-3 with TRBJ2-7; D might be TRBD1 or TRBD2, each matching 6 bases. Germline lookup yields CDR1 MNHEY and CDR2 SVGEGT. This CDR3 contains 14 residues. Trimming shortened V by 3 bases and J by 6 bases, and 15 bases separated the two germline ends. CDR3 region: CASSYNVRGGEQYF. The CDR3 nucleotides are TGTGCCAGCAGTTATAACGTCAGGGGAGGCGAGCAGTACTTC.

The chain couples TRBV27 to TRBJ1-2; D not resolved. CDR1 and CDR2 (germline): MNHEY, SMNVEV (reference sequence). V dropped 4 bases and J dropped 1 base, with 19 bases sitting between them. This CDR3 comprises 17 residues. This CDR3 reads CASSSTLTTTFNYGYTF. CDR3 nucleotides: TGTGCCAGCAGTTCCACCCTGACAACAACCTTTAACTATGGCTACACCTTC.

This clonotype was found many times. The chain uses TRBV7-6 and TRBJ2-2; D remains unclear. Per the germline V gene, CDR1 is SGHVS and CDR2 is FNYEAQ. This CDR3 is built from 13 residues. Trimming stripped 3 bases from V and 4 bases from J, with 6 bases between. DNA of the CDR3: TGTGCCAGCAGCTTCCGGGTCACCGGGGAGCTGTTTTTT. This gives the protein CASSFRVTGELFF.

This clonotype was detected many times. The V call is TRBV5-1, the J call TRBJ1-5; unclear D gene. This CDR3 contains 14 residues. Trimming shortened V by 4 bases and J by 5 bases, and 13 bases separated the two germline ends. CDR1 and CDR2 from the germline V gene are SGHRS and YFSETQ. CDR3 sequence: CASSPGTDHQPQHF. The CDR3 DNA follows: TGCGCCAGCAGCCCGGGAACAGACCATCAGCCCCAGCATTTT.

This clonotype turned up a few times. The rearrangement uses TRBV5-1 and TRBJ2-3, with D possibly matching TRBD2 (6 bases). The CDR3 totals 15 residues. CDR1 is SGHRS, CDR2 YFSETQ, per germline. V lost 4 bases to trimming and J lost 1 base, with 13 bases between them. CDR3 DNA: TGCGCCAGCAGCCCGGGACTGTCTCGCACAGATACGCAGTATTTT. Translation: CASSPGLSRTDTQYF.

The sample holds many counts of this clonotype. The chain combines TRBV12-3 or TRBV12-4 with TRBJ1-1; D unclear. The CDR3 consists of 15 residues. V lost 6 bases and J lost 3, with 17 bases in between. Here the CDR3 DNA reads TGTGCCAGCAGCCTGCCAGTTGGGGAGGACACTGAAGCTTTCTTT. It yields the protein CASSLPVGEDTEAFF.

This clonotype was recorded a few times. The chain employs TRBV6-1 and TRBJ2-7; weak D call: TRBD2 (6 bases). V lost 6 bases, J lost 5 bases, and 11 bases lay in between. The germline CDR1 and CDR2 sequences are MNHNS and SASEGT. The CDR3 runs to 12 residues. The CDR3, as DNA: TGTGCCAGCAGGGGGACTGGGAACGAGCAGTACTTC. Amino acids: CASRGTGNEQYF.

This clonotype was counted ten times or more. This chain uses TRBV12-3 or TRBV12-4 with TRBJ2-7, with 7 bases aligning to TRBD1. With 4 bases clipped from V and 4 bases from J, the junction kept 28 bases outside the gene matches. This CDR3 region has 21 residues. The CDR3 DNA reads TGTGCCAGCAGTTGGGCTCGGCCCCTCGACGCCGACAGGGATTTTTTGTACGAGCAGTACTTC. Its translation is CASSWARPLDADRDFLYEQYF.

This clonotype showed up many times. The chain is built from TRBV5-6 and TRBJ2-7, with 8 bases identical to TRBD1. CDR3 length: 14 amino acids. With 0 bases clipped from V and 3 bases from J, the junction kept 2 bases outside the gene matches. Germline CDR1 reads SGHDT; CDR2 reads YYEEEE. The CDR3 protein is CASSLAGTGYEQYF. DNA for the CDR3: TGTGCCAGCAGCTTGGCCGGGACAGGCTACGAGCAGTACTTC.

The rearrangement links TRBV12-3 or TRBV12-4 to TRBJ1-1, with D unclear. The CDR3 is made up of 13 amino acids. CDR3 in amino acids: CANQRGTGTEAFF. DNA for the CDR3: TGTGCAAACCAACGGGGTACTGGCACTGAAGCTTTCTTT.

Many counts were recorded for this clonotype. V gene TRBV29-1 combines with J gene TRBJ1-2, with a tentative D call TRBD1 (6 bases). With 4 bases removed from V and 8 bases from J, the gap between germline ends came to 17 bases. This CDR3 spans 13 amino acids. Germline lookup yields CDR1 SQVTM and CDR2 ANQGSEA. The CDR3 region has the DNA TGCAGCGTTGGAGAAGGGGGGGCTAGGGGCTACACCTTC. Residues: CSVGEGGARGYTF. The whole variable domain, remainder taken from reference TRBV29-1 and TRBJ1-2, is SAVISQKPSRDICQRGTSLTIQCQVDSQVTMMFWYRQQPGQSLTLIATANQGSEATYESGFVIDKFPISRPNLTFSTLTVSNMSPEDSSIYLCSVGEGGARGYTFGSGTRLTVV.

This clonotype has a count of ten or more. The rearrangement links TRBV28 to TRBJ2-2; 7 bases align to TRBD2. The CDR3 has 16 residues. The V gene's germline CDR1 is MDHEN and CDR2 SYDVKM. V shed 0 bases, J shed 0 bases, and the junction held 1 base outside the gene matches. This chain's CDR3 is CASSLWGTTNTGELFF. The DNA of the CDR3 is TGTGCCAGCAGTTTATGGGGGACTACGAACACCGGGGAGCTGTTTTTT. The variable domain in full, with the rest retrieved from reference TRBV28 and TRBJ2-2, is DVKVTQSSRYLVKRTGEKVFLECVQDMDHENMFWYRQDPGLGLRLIYFSYDVKMKEKGDIPEGYSVSREKKERFSLILESASTNQTSMYLCASSLWGTTNTGELFFGEGSRLTVL.

This clonotype was detected many times. This rearrangement joins TRBV7-9 to TRBJ2-1; TRBD2 matches at 7 bases. CDR1 and CDR2 from the germline V gene are SEHNR and FQNEAQ (reference sequence). The CDR3 is 17 residues long. After removal of 5 bases from V and 9 bases from J, the junction contained 19 bases not matched to a gene. In DNA form, the CDR3 reads TGTGCCAGCAGCCCAAAATTGTCTAGCGGCCAGCTCGGTGAGCAGTTCTTC. Amino acids: CASSPKLSSGQLGEQFF.

This clonotype has at least ten counts. The rearrangement joins TRBV6-5 to TRBJ1-6; no clear D gene. V was clipped by 0 bases and J by 8 bases, with 11 bases between them. This CDR3 comprises 15 residues. CDR1 is MNHEY and CDR2 is SVGAGI in the germline V gene. CDR3 residues: CASSYSVDSDSPLHF. CDR3 coding DNA: TGTGCCAGCAGTTACTCTGTCGATTCTGATTCACCCCTCCACTTT.

This clonotype appeared many times. This rearrangement joins TRBV5-5 to TRBJ1-1; D may be TRBD1 (6 bases). Germline CDR1 reads SGHKS; CDR2 reads YYEKEE (reference sequence). V was cut by 4 bases and J by 0 bases, with 13 bases left in between. The CDR3 consists of 15 residues. CDR3 sequence: CASSPFRDMNTEAFF. CDR3 bases: TGTGCCAGCAGCCCGTTCAGGGACATGAACACTGAAGCTTTCTTT.

This chain connects TRBV5-4 to TRBJ1-2; D gene uncertain. V lost 4 bases, J lost 2 bases, and 12 bases lay in between. This CDR3 is built from 14 residues. Germline V gene lookup returns CDR1 SGHNT and CDR2 YYREEE (reference sequence). The CDR3 loop is CASSQPDGNYGYTF. The DNA for the CDR3 is TGTGCCAGCAGCCAACCGGACGGCAACTATGGCTACACCTTC.

This clonotype was recorded at least ten times. The chain has TRBV20-1 and TRBJ2-7, with D possibly being TRBD1 (6 bases). Deletions cut 0 bases from V and 3 bases from J, with 15 bases between. Germline values: CDR1 DFQATT, CDR2 SNEGSKA (reference sequence). This CDR3 is built from 15 residues. The CDR3 coding sequence is TGCAGTGCTAGAGAGGCAGGGGAAGGAATCTACGAGCAGTACTTC. Translation: CSAREAGEGIYEQYF.

This clonotype has a handful of counts. V and J are TRBV20-1 and TRBJ1-5, with a tentative D call TRBD1 (6 bases). Trimming took 5 bases from V and 0 from J, leaving 20 bases between them. Germline V lookup: CDR1 DFQATT, CDR2 SNEGSKA (reference sequence). The CDR3 spans 17 residues. As DNA, the CDR3 is TGCAGTGCTTGGGGCCAGGGGCGGGGCTTTAGCAATCAGCCCCAGCATTTT. This sequence encodes CSAWGQGRGFSNQPQHF.

The V call is TRBV28, the J call TRBJ2-1, with D possibly being TRBD2 (6 bases). The CDR3 spans 15 residues. Germline V CDR1 and CDR2: MDHEN, SYDVKM. Deletions cut 2 bases from V and 6 bases from J, with 14 bases between. This CDR3 reads CASSLGQGGSNEQFF. For the CDR3, the DNA is TGTGCCAGCAGTTTAGGTCAGGGAGGTAGCAATGAGCAGTTCTTC.

This clonotype was detected many times. The chain has TRBV5-1 and TRBJ2-1; the D gene is possibly TRBD1 (6 bases). This CDR3 is 14 amino acids long. V lost 4 bases and J lost 8, with 16 bases in between. CDR1 and CDR2 (germline): SGHRS, YFSETQ. The CDR3 spells CASSQQGGGYEQFF. CDR3 nucleotide sequence: TGCGCCAGCAGCCAGCAAGGGGGTGGGTATGAGCAGTTCTTC. The full variable domain, with the rest looked up from reference TRBV5-1 and TRBJ2-1, is KAGVTQTPRYLIKTRGQQVTLSCSPISGHRSVSWYQQTPGQGLQFLFEYFSETQRNKGNFPGRFSGRQFSNSRSEMNVSTLELGDSALYLCASSQQGGGYEQFFGPGTRLTVL.

This clonotype has only a few counts. The chain has TRBV7-9 and TRBJ1-2; TRBD1 agrees at 7 bases. V shed 5 bases, J shed 5 bases, and the junction held 11 bases outside the gene matches. The germline gives CDR1 SEHNR, CDR2 FQNEAQ (reference sequence). The length of the CDR3 is 15 residues. CDR3 region: CASSVKDRVEYGYTF. CDR3 coding DNA: TGTGCCAGCAGCGTAAAAGACAGGGTGGAGTATGGCTACACCTTC.

The chain's CDR3 is CASSLDVGVGSPLHF. CDR3 DNA: TGTGCCAGCAGCTTAGATGTCGGGGTGGGTTCACCCCTCCACTTT. The chain combines TRBV7-2 with TRBJ1-6; D unclear. Per germline, CDR1 SGHTA and CDR2 FQGNSA. Trimming took 1 base from V and 9 from J, leaving 13 bases between them. CDR3 length: 15 residues.

This clonotype was counted only a few times. Written as DNA, the CDR3 is TGTGCCACCAGCAGAGACGGGAATGAGCAGTTCTTC. Translation: CATSRDGNEQFF. V gene TRBV15 combines with J gene TRBJ2-1; D call uncertain. Trimming shortened V by 0 bases and J by 7 bases, and 4 bases separated the two germline ends. The CDR3 covers 12 residues. Germline V gene data show CDR1 as LNHNV and CDR2 as YYDKDF (reference sequence).

This clonotype appeared many times. In DNA, the CDR3 is TGCGCCAGCATCCGGGACCCCACCACAGATACGCAGTATTTT. Protein sequence: CASIRDPTTDTQYF. The chain uses TRBV5-1 and TRBJ2-3; perhaps D is TRBD1 or TRBD2 (5 bases each). Trimming removed 6 bases from V and 2 bases from J, with 13 bases in between. Germline-derived CDR1 and CDR2 are SGHRS and YFSETQ. The CDR3 loop spans 14 amino acids.

This clonotype has ten or more counts. This chain uses TRBV5-1 with TRBJ1-6, with 8 bases fitting TRBD1. The V and J ends lost 4 bases and 5 bases, in that order; junction bases with no gene match: 8. The germline V gene has CDR1 SGHRS and CDR2 YFSETQ. The CDR3 contains 16 residues. The CDR3 bases are TGCGCCAGCAGCCCGGCCGGGACAGGAAATAATTCACCCCTCCACTTT. Translating it yields CASSPAGTGNNSPLHF.

In its sample, this clonotype was seen many times. The chain uses TRBV15 and TRBJ2-3, with D hard to call. The V gene's germline CDR1 is LNHNV and CDR2 YYDKDF (reference sequence). The CDR3 runs to 15 residues. Trimming took 1 base from V and 2 from J, leaving 10 bases between them. CDR3 residues: CATSRVADLTDTQYF. CDR3 in DNA: TGTGCCACCAGCAGAGTAGCTGATCTCACAGATACGCAGTATTTT.

The rearrangement links TRBV29-1 to TRBJ1-1; TRBD1 matches 7 bases. V shed 7 bases and J 0 bases; nucleotides not matched to a gene: 8. CDR1 and CDR2 (germline): SQVTM, ANQGSEA. The CDR3 sequence is 14 residues long. CDR3 sequence reads: CSAYKTGLNTEAFF. The CDR3 region has the DNA TGCAGCGCGTACAAGACAGGGCTGAACACTGAAGCTTTCTTT.

This clonotype was observed a handful of times. J is TRBJ2-5 and V is TRBV6-5; TRBD1 aligns across 8 bases. The V gene's germline CDR1 is MNHEY and CDR2 SVGAGI. The CDR3 totals 14 residues. V was pared by 6 bases and J by 6 bases, with 9 bases of the junction left unmatched. The CDR3 nucleotides are TGTGCCAGCAGGCCGGACAGGGAGAGAAAGACCCAGTACTTC. Translated, it gives CASRPDRERKTQYF.